The present entry profiles one T cell receptor (beta chain) with its context. The V gene's germline CDR1 is SGDLS and CDR2 YYNGEE. The CDR3 is 14 residues long. V lost 4 bases, J lost 3 bases, and 11 bases lay in between. Using immunoSEQ multiplex PCR, the repertoire was profiled, and TCRdb retains in-frame clones only, with some absent. Of some 77,000 clones listed, more than 85% were seen once; the top ten hold 2.6%. The sample belongs to a study of T cell changes during pregnancy in multiple sclerosis. The chain links TRBV9 to TRBJ1-5, with D possibly being TRBD1 (5 bases). The receptor was derived from a female donor in good health, enrolled as a control in a pregnancy study. Specimen: peripheral blood, collected after pregnancy. The CDR3 coding sequence is TGTGCCAGCAGCCGGAGGGGTGACAATCAGCCCCAGCATTTT. Residues: CASSRRGDNQPQHF.